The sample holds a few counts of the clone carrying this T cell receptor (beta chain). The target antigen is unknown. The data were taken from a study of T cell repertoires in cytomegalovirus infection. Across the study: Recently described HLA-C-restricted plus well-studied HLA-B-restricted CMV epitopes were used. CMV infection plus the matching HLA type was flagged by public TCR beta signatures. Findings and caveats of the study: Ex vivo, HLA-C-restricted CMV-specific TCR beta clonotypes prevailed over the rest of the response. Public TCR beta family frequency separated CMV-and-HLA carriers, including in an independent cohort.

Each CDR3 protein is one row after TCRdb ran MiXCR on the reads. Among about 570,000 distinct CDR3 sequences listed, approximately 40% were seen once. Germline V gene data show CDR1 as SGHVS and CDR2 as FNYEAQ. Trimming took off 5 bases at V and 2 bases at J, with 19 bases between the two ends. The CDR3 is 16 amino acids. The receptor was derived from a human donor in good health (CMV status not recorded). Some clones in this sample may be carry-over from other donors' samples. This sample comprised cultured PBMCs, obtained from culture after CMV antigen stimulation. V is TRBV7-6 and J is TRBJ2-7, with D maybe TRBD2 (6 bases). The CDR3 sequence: CASSPWGSGGTYEQYF. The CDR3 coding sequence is TGTGCCAGCAGCCCCTGGGGGAGCGGAGGGACCTACGAGCAGTACTTC. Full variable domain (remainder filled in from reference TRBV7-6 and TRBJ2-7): GAGVSQSPRYKVTKRGQDVALRCDPISGHVSLYWYRQALGQGPEFLTYFNYEAQQDKSGLPNDRFSAERPEGSISTLTIQRTEQRDSAMYRCASSPWGSGGTYEQYFGPGTRLTVT.